This T cell receptor (beta chain) was sequenced during a study of blood T cells in healthy people across ages. Through a sample-barcoded 5' primer and a J-beta primer mix, a second PCR was run for about 6 to 12 cycles. One entry per CDR3 protein results from TCRdb running MiXCR on the 5' RACE reads. The data contain 910,000 or so distinct CDR3 sequences, about 53% of them seen just once; the ten biggest clones take up around a fifth. This CDR3 contains 17 residues. Unmatched junction bases numbered 10, after V lost 1 base and J lost 5 bases. Germline CDR1 is LNHNV and CDR2 is YYDKDF (reference sequence).

V and J are TRBV15 and TRBJ2-3; TRBD2 matches at 9 bases. The sample consisted of blood. The sequence was obtained from a woman aged 55-69 years in good health. The chain's CDR3 is CATSRGSAGGPGDTQYF. The CDR3 nucleotides are TGTGCCACCAGCAGAGGAAGTGCGGGAGGGCCAGGAGATACGCAGTATTTT.